This section outlines one T cell receptor (beta chain) sequence together with its context. The source of the sample is a study of T cells in Graves' hyperthyroidism and ophthalmopathy. V shed 5 bases and J shed 8 bases, with 19 bases lying between them. The CDR3 is 14 residues long. CDR1 SGHDT and CDR2 YYEEEE come from the germline V gene. Amplified regions were TCR beta CDR3 sequences from RNA transcripts. An initial round of RT-PCR targeting the TCR CDR3 relied on the HTBI primer set. TCRdb passed the multiplex PCR reads through MiXCR, listing each CDR3 protein once. Of roughly 750,000 distinct CDR3 sequences in the sample, about 15% are singletons; the top ten hold around 7.7%.

The sequence was obtained from a man aged 18 to 29 with Graves' hyperthyroidism. The chain links TRBV5-6 to TRBJ1-2; TRBD1 might be the D (5 bases). Sequencing used blood. The DNA of the CDR3 is TGTGCCAGCAGGACCGGGAGAGGGGCGGGAGGCTACACCTTC. Residues: CASRTGRGAGGYTF.